Listed here are 14 T cell receptor beta chains from one sample, sequenced in a study of identical twins. TCRdb reprocessed the 5' RACE reads via MiXCR and lists one record per CDR3 protein. The data show approximately 500,000 distinct CDR3 sequences, roughly 15% seen once. This same sample was also taken into another study, of yellow fever vaccine responses in identical twins.

The sequenced material came from CD4+ T cells sorted from blood. All receptors derive from a woman between 18 and 29 years old in good health.

The chain combines TRBV19 with TRBJ2-5; D might be TRBD1 or TRBD2, each matching 6 bases. Trimming left V 3 bases short and J 5 bases short, with 13 bases between. Per germline, CDR1 LNHDA and CDR2 SQIVND (reference sequence). This CDR3 has 14 amino acids. CDR3 sequence: CASSIQGTGETQYF. The CDR3 nucleotides are TGTGCCAGTAGTATTCAGGGGACTGGGGAGACCCAGTACTTC. Using reference TRBV19 and TRBJ2-5 for the parts outside the CDR3, the full variable domain is DGGITQSPKYLFRKEGQNVTLSCEQNLNHDAMYWYRQDPGQGLRLIYYSQIVNDFQKGDIAEGYSVSREKKESFPLTVTSAQKNPTAFYLCASSIQGTGETQYFGPGTRLLVL.

This chain joins TRBV20-1 and TRBJ2-1; TRBD2 is a possible D gene (5 bases). The ends were cut back, 3 bases at V and 3 bases at J, with 12 bases in the middle. The CDR3 covers 14 residues. Germline-derived CDR1 and CDR2 are DFQATT and SNEGSKA (reference sequence). CDR3 amino acids: CSASLRAHYNEQFF. The CDR3 nucleotides are TGCAGTGCTAGCCTGAGGGCCCACTACAATGAGCAGTTCTTC.

This clonotype has just a few counts. The V gene is TRBV5-1, the J gene TRBJ2-3; D may correspond to TRBD1 or TRBD2 (5 bases each). The CDR3 covers 15 residues. The germline V and J ends were trimmed by 7 bases and 9 bases, with 24 bases remaining between them. CDR1 SGHRS and CDR2 YFSETQ come from the germline V gene. The CDR3 sequence is CASDQTGAKKGTQYF. As DNA, the CDR3 is TGCGCCAGCGATCAGACCGGGGCCAAAAAGGGGACGCAGTATTTT.

This clonotype was observed a handful of times. The rearrangement uses TRBV7-8 and TRBJ2-7; D is undetermined. V lost 5 bases to trimming and J lost 2 bases, with 13 bases between them. The CDR3 has 14 residues. Germline CDR1 and CDR2: SGHVS and FQNEAQ. Here the CDR3 reads CASSPTVSAYEQYF. As DNA, the CDR3 is TGTGCCAGCAGCCCCACAGTATCGGCCTACGAGCAGTACTTC.

This clonotype was counted between two and nine times. The CDR3 nucleotides read TGTGCCAGCTCACCAAGGGCAGGGAACTACGAGCAGTACTTC. This encodes CASSPRAGNYEQYF. The gene calls are TRBV18 and TRBJ2-7; D is possibly TRBD1 (5 bases). The V gene lost 2 bases and the J gene lost 3 bases, with 11 bases spanning the gap. Germline CDR1 and CDR2: KGHSH and LQKENI. The CDR3 is made up of 14 amino acids.

The table lists this clonotype with a few counts. The genes are TRBV12-3 or TRBV12-4 and TRBJ1-4; a possible D gene is TRBD1 (6 bases). The CDR3 length is 14 residues. Trimming left V 8 bases short and J 1 base short, with 11 bases between. CDR3 coding DNA: TGTGCCAGCGGGGAGACAGGAACTAATGAAAAACTGTTTTTT. Encoded protein: CASGETGTNEKLFF.

The chain couples TRBV25-1 to TRBJ2-2; TRBD1 might be the D (6 bases). The CDR3 is 16 amino acids. The V and J ends lost 2 bases and 5 bases respectively, with 15 bases between them. Germline CDR1 MGHDK, CDR2 SYGVNS. CDR3 in DNA: TGTGCCAGCAGTGAAGGTTTGGGGGCGGTTACCGGGGAGCTGTTTTTT. Residues: CASSEGLGAVTGELFF.

This clonotype was detected ten times or more. This rearrangement joins TRBV20-1 to TRBJ1-4; 7 bases are a match to TRBD1. There are 12 residues in the CDR3. Germline CDR1 reads DFQATT; CDR2 reads SNEGSKA (reference sequence). V lost 5 bases, J lost 7 bases, and 4 bases stayed unmatched. The CDR3 coding sequence is TGCAGTGCTCGACAGGGAGGTGAAAAACTGTTTTTT. Amino acids: CSARQGGEKLFF.

The chain has TRBV7-2 and TRBJ2-1; D gene ambiguous. Trimming left V 2 bases short and J 2 bases short, with 4 bases between. CDR3 length: 13 amino acids. Germline V lookup: CDR1 SGHTA, CDR2 FQGNSA. The CDR3 loop is CASSLNAYNEQFF. CDR3 nucleotide sequence: TGTGCCAGCAGCTTAAACGCCTACAATGAGCAGTTCTTC.

This clonotype was picked up many times. The V call is TRBV5-1, the J call TRBJ2-5, with 7 bases fitting TRBD1. With 4 bases clipped from V and 3 bases from J, the junction kept 6 bases outside the gene matches. Germline assignment: CDR1 SGHRS and CDR2 YFSETQ. The CDR3 covers 14 residues. This CDR3 is CASSPFDREETQYF. The CDR3 DNA reads as TGCGCCAGCAGCCCCTTCGACAGGGAAGAGACCCAGTACTTC.

This rearrangement joins TRBV28 to TRBJ2-1; D perhaps matches TRBD1 (6 bases). The CDR3 loop spans 14 amino acids. The ends were cut back, 11 bases at V and 2 bases at J, with 16 bases in the middle. The germline gives CDR1 MDHEN, CDR2 SYDVKM. CDR3 region: CAGRRGGPYNEQFF. The CDR3 DNA reads as TGTGCCGGCCGCCGAGGGGGTCCCTACAATGAGCAGTTCTTC.

This chain links TRBV12-3 or TRBV12-4 with TRBJ2-1, with D possibly being TRBD2 (6 bases). Trimming removed 7 bases at V and 9 bases at J, with 19 bases between. The CDR3 has 14 amino acids. CDR3 DNA sequence: TGTGCCAGCACCCCACGTCGGGGGAAGGGTGAGCAGTTCTTC. Its translation is CASTPRRGKGEQFF.

This chain links TRBV11-2 with TRBJ2-3, with 8 positions matching TRBD2. V shed 5 bases, J shed 2 bases, and the junction held 12 bases outside the gene matches. Germline CDR1 SGHAT, CDR2 FQNNGV. This CDR3 has 17 residues. The CDR3 region is CASSPGGGTTTTDTQYF. CDR3 DNA: TGTGCCAGCAGCCCGGGCGGGGGGACAACGACCACAGATACGCAGTATTTT.

The chain joins TRBV2 to TRBJ2-5; D possibly corresponds to TRBD1 (6 bases). The V gene lost 3 bases and the J gene lost 5 bases, with 16 bases spanning the gap. The CDR3 loop spans 15 amino acids. The germline gives CDR1 SNHLY, CDR2 FYNNEI. CDR3 residues: CASSDGGGSGETQYF. Written as DNA, the CDR3 is TGTGCCAGCAGTGATGGGGGCGGATCTGGGGAGACCCAGTACTTC.